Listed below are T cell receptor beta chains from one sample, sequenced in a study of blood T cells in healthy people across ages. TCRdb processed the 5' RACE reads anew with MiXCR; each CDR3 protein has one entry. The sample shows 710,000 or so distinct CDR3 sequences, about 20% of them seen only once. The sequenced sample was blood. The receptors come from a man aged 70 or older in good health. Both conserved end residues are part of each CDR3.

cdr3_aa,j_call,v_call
CASSGLGQGSYTF,TRBJ1-2,TRBV2
CSVESGTSGNEQFF,NA,TRBV29-1
CASRPAQGSYEQYF,TRBJ2-7,TRBV12-3/TRBV12-4
CATSRGLAGGTSYNEQFF,TRBJ2-3,TRBV15
CASSEFVEGFNEQYF,TRBJ2-7,TRBV25-1
CASSFQLAGDYEQYF,TRBJ2-7,TRBV5-1
CASSPRVYGYTF,TRBJ1-2,TRBV19
CASSPRSSNTEAFF,TRBJ1-1,TRBV3-1
CASTRLGGYTF,TRBJ1-2,TRBV12-3/TRBV12-4
CASIGGGQSEAFF,TRBJ1-1,TRBV12-3/TRBV12-4
CASKLTGTGAENTIYF,TRBJ1-3,TRBV6-1
CASSEGYGTNEKLFF,TRBJ1-4,TRBV13
CASSSPSGVETQYF,TRBJ2-5,TRBV12-3/TRBV12-4
CASSQDDRVSGANVLTF,TRBJ2-6,TRBV3-1
CSARTRNEQYF,TRBJ2-7,TRBV20-1
CASSITGAQYF,TRBJ2-5,TRBV12-3/TRBV12-4